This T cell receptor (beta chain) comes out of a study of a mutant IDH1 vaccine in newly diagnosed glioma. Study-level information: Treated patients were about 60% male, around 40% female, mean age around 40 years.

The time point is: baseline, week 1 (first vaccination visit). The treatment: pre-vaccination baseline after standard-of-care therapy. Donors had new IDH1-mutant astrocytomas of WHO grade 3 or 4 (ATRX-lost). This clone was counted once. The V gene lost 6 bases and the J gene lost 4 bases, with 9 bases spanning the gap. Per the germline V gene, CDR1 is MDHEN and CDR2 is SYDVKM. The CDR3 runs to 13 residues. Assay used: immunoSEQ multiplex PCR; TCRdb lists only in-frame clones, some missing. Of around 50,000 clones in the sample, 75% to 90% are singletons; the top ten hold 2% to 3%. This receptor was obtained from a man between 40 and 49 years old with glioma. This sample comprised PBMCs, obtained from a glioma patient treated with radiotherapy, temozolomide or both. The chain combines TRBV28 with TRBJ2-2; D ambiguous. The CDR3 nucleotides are TGTGCCAGCAGAAGCAAGACCACCGGGGAGCTGTTTTTT. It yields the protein CASRSKTTGELFF.